The entry below gives a single TCR beta chain sequence along with its context. Its target is not known. V shed 3 bases and J 5 bases; nucleotides not matched to a gene: 7. The CDR3 extends over 15 amino acids. Per germline, CDR1 DFQATT and CDR2 SNEGSKA (reference sequence). Ten milliliters of peripheral blood were drawn from each donor. The data belong to a study of blood T cells in healthy people across ages. Study as a whole: Capture via template switching afforded approximately one barcoded beta molecule per two T cells. The study, taken as a whole, reports: Investigators viewed diversity estimates from one million T cells as underestimates, the study reported.

PCR was performed a second time for 7 to 11 cycles using a sample-barcoded 5' primer and a J-beta primer mix. The template-switch adaptor, which had 12 random nucleotides, put a tag on each cDNA molecule. TCRdb redid the calling of the 5' RACE reads with MiXCR, one entry per CDR3 protein. The sample has approximately 880,000 distinct CDR3 sequences, about 48% seen once. Sequenced: blood. V is TRBV20-1 and J is TRBJ2-3; 11 bases match TRBD2. The clonotype originates from a man aged 25 to 40 in good health. CDR3 residues: CSASGLAGGIDTQYF. CDR3 nucleotides: TGCAGTGCTAGTGGTCTAGCGGGGGGAATAGATACGCAGTATTTT.